This T cell receptor beta chain is from a study of shared clonotypes between healthy human individuals. The CDR3 loop spans 15 amino acids. Germline values: CDR1 SGDLS, CDR2 YYNGEE. Trimming took 3 bases from V and 2 from J; bases not matched to a gene: 2. For each subset, genomic DNA was distributed in equal portions over several immunoSEQ plates. TCRdb's copy holds only in-frame clones and misses some; the assay was immunoSEQ multiplex PCR. The table includes more than 1.2 million clones, approximately 98.5% detected once. The chain uses TRBV9 and TRBJ2-7, with 13 bases that match TRBD2. The material sequenced was naive CD4+ T cells sorted from blood. Sample subset: CD45RA+ positively selected. The TCR was taken from a man in his thirties or forties in good health. CDR3 residues: CASSGGLAGAYEQYF. CDR3 in DNA: TGTGCCAGCAGCGGTGGACTAGCGGGAGCCTACGAGCAGTACTTC.